The 17 T cell receptor beta chains in this list originate from one sample, sequenced in a study of CD8+CD57+ T cells in acquired aplastic anemia. Genomic DNA provided the template from which TCR beta VDJ and CDR3 profiles were obtained. TCRdb used MiXCR to reprocess the reads, holding one entry per CDR3 protein. The sample has about 160,000 distinct CDR3 sequences; around 47% are singletons. In patients chosen for sequencing, flow cytometry had shown CD8+CD57+ cell expansion. The specimen was sorted CD4+, CD8+, or CD8+CD57+ T cells (not recorded which) from PBMCs. The receptors were gathered from a human donor with aplastic anemia.

This clonotype was seen many times. This rearrangement joins TRBV11-3 to TRBJ2-1, with unresolved D. The CDR3 loop spans 14 amino acids. Germline CDR1 reads SGHNT; CDR2 reads YENEEA. V dropped 2 bases and J dropped 4 bases, with 9 bases sitting between them. The CDR3 nucleotides are TGTGCCAGCAGCTTACGTCATGGATACAATGAGCAGTTCTTC. Translation gives CASSLRHGYNEQFF.

The J gene is TRBJ1-2, the V gene TRBV7-2; D gene uncertain. Trimming took 5 bases from V and 2 from J, leaving 12 bases between them. The CDR3 covers 14 residues. The V gene's germline CDR1 is SGHTA and CDR2 FQGNSA. The CDR3 DNA sequence: TGTGCCAGCAGCCCTCCCTCGACAAACTATGGCTACACCTTC. Its translation is CASSPPSTNYGYTF.

J is TRBJ2-7 and V is TRBV29-1; 8 nucleotides match TRBD1. Germline-derived CDR1 and CDR2 are SQVTM and ANQGSEA. CDR3 length: 11 residues. The ends lost 6 bases at V and 7 bases at J; junction bases unmatched: 5. The CDR3 protein is CSVRTGREQYF. The CDR3 bases are TGCAGCGTCCGGACAGGGAGGGAGCAGTACTTC.

This clonotype occurred many times. The chain uses TRBV15 and TRBJ1-5, with unresolved D. The CDR3 is 15 amino acids. The V and J ends lost 0 bases and 7 bases respectively, with 13 bases between them. Germline-derived CDR1 and CDR2 are LNHNV and YYDKDF (reference sequence). The CDR3 sequence is CATSRDLTPGQPQHF. CDR3 in DNA: TGTGCCACCAGCAGAGATTTGACGCCAGGACAGCCCCAGCATTTT.

In its sample, this clonotype was seen a few times. The chain uses TRBV7-2 and TRBJ1-1; D remains ambiguous. CDR1 is SGHTA and CDR2 is FQGNSA in the germline V gene. V was clipped by 0 bases and J by 1 base, with 9 bases between them. There are 15 residues in the CDR3. This CDR3 is CASSLAGFSNTEAFF. The CDR3 DNA is TGTGCCAGCAGCTTAGCAGGTTTTTCGAACACTGAAGCTTTCTTT.

This clonotype appeared many times. The genes are TRBV7-2 and TRBJ2-1; D ambiguous. The CDR3 has 13 amino acids. V lost 5 bases and J 6 bases, leaving 11 bases between the germline ends. Germline CDR1 SGHTA, CDR2 FQGNSA. The CDR3 is CASSRPGPNEQFF. For the CDR3, the DNA is TGTGCCAGCAGCCGACCGGGCCCCAATGAGCAGTTCTTC.

The V and J genes are TRBV29-1 and TRBJ1-1; TRBD1 matches at 7 bases. This CDR3 region has 12 residues. CDR1 is SQVTM and CDR2 is ANQGSEA in the germline V gene. V lost 4 bases to trimming and J lost 5 bases; unmatched junction nucleotides: 4. CDR3 nucleotides: TGCAGCGTTGGTAACAGGGGAACTGAAGCTTTCTTT. Protein: CSVGNRGTEAFF.

CDR3 nucleotide sequence: TGTGCCAGCAGCCCAGGGACACGCTCCTACGAGCAGTACTTC. Translated: CASSPGTRSYEQYF. J is TRBJ2-7 and V is TRBV5-5; the D gene is possibly TRBD1 (6 bases). Germline V gene data show CDR1 as SGHKS and CDR2 as YYEKEE (reference sequence). Trimming pared 4 bases from V and 0 bases from J, leaving 11 bases between. The CDR3 has 14 residues. The variable domain in full, completed from reference TRBV5-5 and TRBJ2-7, reads DAGVTQSPTHLIKTRGQQVTLRCSPISGHKSVSWYQQVLGQGPQFIFQYYEKEERGRGNFPDRFSARQFPNYSSELNVNALLLGDSALYLCASSPGTRSYEQYFGPGTRLTVT.

About this clonotype: This sequence may be a read error, since a much larger clone differs from it by one base. The gene calls are TRBV12-3 or TRBV12-4 and TRBJ2-6, with D unclear. Trimming shortened V by 3 bases and J by 2 bases, and 17 bases separated the two germline ends. This CDR3 spans 18 amino acids. CDR3 protein: CASSFHGLNYPGANVLTF. CDR3 coding DNA: TGTGCCAGCAGTTTTCATGGCCTGAACTACCCTGGGGCCAACGTCCTGACTTTC.

As concerns this clonotype: A much larger clone sits a single nucleotide away, making a read error possible. The chain recombines TRBV11-2 with TRBJ1-1, with a tentative D call TRBD1 (6 bases). Germline assignment: CDR1 SGHAT and CDR2 FQNNGV. The length of the CDR3 is 15 residues. CDR3 DNA: TGTGCCAGCAGCTTTGGGGGCGCTGGGAACACTGAAGCTTCCTTT. Translation: CASSFGGAGNTEASF.

The J gene is TRBJ2-7, the V gene TRBV7-3; a possible D gene is TRBD1 (6 bases). Germline lookup yields CDR1 SGHTA and CDR2 FQGTGA. The CDR3 covers 13 residues. V was shortened by 3 bases and J by 4 bases, with 10 bases between the two germline ends. This CDR3 is CASSLFTGYEQYF. The CDR3, as DNA: TGTGCCAGCAGCTTGTTTACAGGGTACGAGCAGTACTTC. The full variable domain, its missing parts supplied by reference TRBV7-3 and TRBJ2-7, is GAGVSQTPSNKVTEKGKYVELRCDPISGHTALYWYRQSLGQGPEFLIYFQGTGAADDSGLPNDRFFAVRPEGSVSTLKIQRTERGDSAVYLCASSLFTGYEQYFGPGTRLTVT.

A remark on this clonotype: The junction departs from germline at one end; a sequencing error may be responsible. The rearrangement links TRBV10-3 to TRBJ2-7, with D hard to call. This CDR3 contains 13 residues. CDR1 and CDR2 (germline): ENHRY, SYGVKD. The CDR3: CASSSTLPGQQYF. The CDR3 DNA sequence: TGTGCCAGCAGTTCGACCCTCCCAGGCCAGCAGTACTTC.

The chain carries TRBV7-2 and TRBJ1-1, with D perhaps TRBD1 (5 bases). Germline CDR1 is SGHTA and CDR2 is FQGNSA. The CDR3 is made up of 14 amino acids. Trimming removed 0 bases from V and 5 bases from J, with 10 bases in between. The CDR3 nucleotides are TGTGCCAGCAGCTTAGCGCAGGGTTGGACTGAAGCTTTCTTT. This translates into CASSLAQGWTEAFF.

This clonotype was counted at least ten times. V is TRBV5-1 and J is TRBJ2-5; D is ambiguous. Per germline, CDR1 SGHRS and CDR2 YFSETQ. The CDR3 spans 15 residues. V was clipped by 0 bases and J by 4 bases, with 13 bases between them. CDR3 DNA: TGCGCCAGCAGCTTGGCCCCTGGGCGTTTAGAGACCCAGTACTTC. This encodes CASSLAPGRLETQYF.

In this sample, this clonotype turned up many times. This rearrangement joins TRBV20-1 to TRBJ2-5; tentatively, D is TRBD2 (6 bases). Trimming removed 6 bases at V and 3 bases at J, with 17 bases between. Germline values: CDR1 DFQATT, CDR2 SNEGSKA (reference sequence). CDR3 length: 14 residues. CDR3 amino acids: CSAPPSTSKETQYF. The DNA of the CDR3 is TGCAGTGCCCCTCCCTCGACTAGTAAAGAGACCCAGTACTTC.

This clonotype was detected many times. This chain uses TRBV6-5 with TRBJ1-5; no firm D call. The length of the CDR3 is 13 residues. The V end lost 7 bases, the J end lost 4 bases, and 11 bases lay between the germline ends. The V gene's germline CDR1 is MNHEY and CDR2 SVGAGI. In nucleotides, the CDR3 is TGTGCCAGCACCAAGGGAGCAAATCAGCCCCAGCATTTT. This translates into CASTKGANQPQHF.

This clonotype has at least ten counts. The CDR3: CASSLVGLKETQYF. CDR3 in DNA: TGCGCCAGCAGCTTGGTAGGGCTAAAAGAGACCCAGTACTTC. V and J are TRBV5-1 and TRBJ2-5, with no clear D. Germline V gene sequence: CDR1 SGHRS, CDR2 YFSETQ. V was cut by 0 bases and J by 3 bases, with 9 bases left in between. The CDR3 covers 14 residues.